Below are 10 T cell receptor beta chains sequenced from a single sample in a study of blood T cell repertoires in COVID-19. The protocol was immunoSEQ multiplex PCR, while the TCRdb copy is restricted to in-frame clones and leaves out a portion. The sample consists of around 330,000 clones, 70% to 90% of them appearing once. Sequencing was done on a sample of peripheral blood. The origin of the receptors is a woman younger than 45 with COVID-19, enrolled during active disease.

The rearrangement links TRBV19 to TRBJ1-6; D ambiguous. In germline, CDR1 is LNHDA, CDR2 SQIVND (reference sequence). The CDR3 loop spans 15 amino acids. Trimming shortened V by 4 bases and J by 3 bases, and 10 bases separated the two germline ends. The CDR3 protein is CASSTGLYYNSPLHF. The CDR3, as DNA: TGTGCCAGTAGTACCGGACTCTACTATAATTCACCCCTCCACTTT.

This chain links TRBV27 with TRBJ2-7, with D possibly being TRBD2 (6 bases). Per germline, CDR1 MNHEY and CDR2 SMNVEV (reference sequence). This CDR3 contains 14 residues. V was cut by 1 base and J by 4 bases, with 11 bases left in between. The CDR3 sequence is CASSLYKGGYEQYF. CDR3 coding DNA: TGTGCCAGCAGTTTATATAAGGGAGGTTACGAGCAGTACTTC.

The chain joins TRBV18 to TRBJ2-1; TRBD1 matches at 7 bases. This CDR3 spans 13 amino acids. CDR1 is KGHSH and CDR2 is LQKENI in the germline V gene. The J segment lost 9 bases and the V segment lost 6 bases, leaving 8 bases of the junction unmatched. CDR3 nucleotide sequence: TGTGCCAGCTCGTACGGGACAGAGGGTGAGCAGTTCTTC. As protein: CASSYGTEGEQFF.

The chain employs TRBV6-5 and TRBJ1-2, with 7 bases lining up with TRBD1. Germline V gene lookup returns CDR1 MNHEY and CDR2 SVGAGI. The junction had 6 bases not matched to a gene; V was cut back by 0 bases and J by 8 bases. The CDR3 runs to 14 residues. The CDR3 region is CASSYSRIGGGYTF. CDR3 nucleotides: TGTGCCAGCAGTTACTCGAGGATAGGGGGCGGCTACACCTTC.

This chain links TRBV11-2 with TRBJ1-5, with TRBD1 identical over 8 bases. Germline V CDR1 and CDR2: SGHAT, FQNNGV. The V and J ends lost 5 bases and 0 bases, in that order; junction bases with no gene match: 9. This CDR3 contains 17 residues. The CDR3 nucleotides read TGTGCCAGCAGCGCTGGACAGGGCTTCTATAGCAATCAGCCCCAGCATTTT. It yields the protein CASSAGQGFYSNQPQHF. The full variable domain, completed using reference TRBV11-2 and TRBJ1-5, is EAGVAQSPRYKIIEKRQSVAFWCNPISGHATLYWYQQILGQGPKLLIQFQNNGVVDDSQLPKDRFSAERLKGVDSTLKIQPAKLEDSAVYLCASSAGQGFYSNQPQHFGDGTRLSIL.

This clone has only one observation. For the CDR3, the DNA is TGTGCCAGCAGCTTAGTTGCGGGAGGCGTTGGTGAGCAGTTCTTC. This gives the protein CASSLVAGGVGEQFF. The chain recombines TRBV11-3 with TRBJ2-1, with 8 bases matching TRBD2. Germline CDR1 and CDR2: SGHNT and YENEEA. The CDR3 is 15 residues long. The J segment lost 9 bases and the V segment lost 1 base, leaving 8 bases of the junction unmatched.

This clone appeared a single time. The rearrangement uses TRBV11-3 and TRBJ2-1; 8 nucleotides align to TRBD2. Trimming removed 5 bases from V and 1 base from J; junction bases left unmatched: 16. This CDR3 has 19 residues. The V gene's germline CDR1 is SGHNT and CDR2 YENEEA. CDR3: CASSPTPGGGGLSYNEQFF. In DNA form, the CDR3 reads TGTGCCAGCAGCCCCACCCCGGGCGGCGGGGGGTTATCCTACAATGAGCAGTTCTTC.

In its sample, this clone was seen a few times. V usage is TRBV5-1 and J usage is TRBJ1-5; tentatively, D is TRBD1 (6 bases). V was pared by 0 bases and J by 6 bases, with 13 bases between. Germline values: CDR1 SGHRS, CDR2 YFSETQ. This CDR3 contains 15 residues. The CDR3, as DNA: TGCGCCAGCAGCTTGGAGGGACAACCCCGTCAGCCCCAGCATTTT. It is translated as CASSLEGQPRQPQHF.

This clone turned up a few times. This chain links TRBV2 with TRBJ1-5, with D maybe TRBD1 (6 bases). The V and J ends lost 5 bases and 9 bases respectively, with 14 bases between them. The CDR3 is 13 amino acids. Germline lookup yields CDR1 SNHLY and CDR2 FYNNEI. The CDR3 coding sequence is TGTGCCAGCAGTCCTCACAGGGATCTGCCCCAGCATTTT. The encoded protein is CASSPHRDLPQHF.

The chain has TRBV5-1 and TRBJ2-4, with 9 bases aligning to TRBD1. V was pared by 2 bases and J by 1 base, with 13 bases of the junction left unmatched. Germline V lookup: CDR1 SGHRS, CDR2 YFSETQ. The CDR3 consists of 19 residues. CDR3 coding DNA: TGCGCCAGCAGCTTAACTGGACAGGGGCGCGGGTGGGCCAAAAACATTCAGTACTTC. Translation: CASSLTGQGRGWAKNIQYF.